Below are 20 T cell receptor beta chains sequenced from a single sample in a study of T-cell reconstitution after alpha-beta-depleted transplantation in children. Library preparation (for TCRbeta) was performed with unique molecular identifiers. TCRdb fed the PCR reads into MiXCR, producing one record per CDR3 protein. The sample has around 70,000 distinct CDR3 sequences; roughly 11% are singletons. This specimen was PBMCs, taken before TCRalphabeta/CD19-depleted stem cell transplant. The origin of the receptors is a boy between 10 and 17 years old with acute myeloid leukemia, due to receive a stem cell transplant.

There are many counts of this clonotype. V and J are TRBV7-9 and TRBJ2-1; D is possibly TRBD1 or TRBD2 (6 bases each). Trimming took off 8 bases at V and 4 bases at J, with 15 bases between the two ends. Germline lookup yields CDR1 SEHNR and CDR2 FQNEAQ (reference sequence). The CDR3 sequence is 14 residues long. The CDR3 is CASGTGDIYNEQFF. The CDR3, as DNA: TGTGCCAGCGGGACGGGGGACATTTACAATGAGCAGTTCTTC.

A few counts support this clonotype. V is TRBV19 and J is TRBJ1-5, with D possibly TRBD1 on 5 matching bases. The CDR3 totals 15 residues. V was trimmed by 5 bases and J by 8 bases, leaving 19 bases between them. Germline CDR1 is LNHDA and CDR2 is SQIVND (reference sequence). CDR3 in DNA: TGTGCCAGTAGTCTTCGGGACGGGCAGGCTAAGCCCCAGCATTTT. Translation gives CASSLRDGQAKPQHF.

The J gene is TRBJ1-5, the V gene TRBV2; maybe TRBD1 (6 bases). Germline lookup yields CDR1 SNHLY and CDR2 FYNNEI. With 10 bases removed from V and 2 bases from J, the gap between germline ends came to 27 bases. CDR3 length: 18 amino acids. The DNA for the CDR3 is TGTGCCATCACACCCTTCGGAGGGGGGATTGTCGGCAATCAGCCCCAGCATTTT. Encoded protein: CAITPFGGGIVGNQPQHF. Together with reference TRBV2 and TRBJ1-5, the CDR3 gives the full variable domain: EPEVTQTPSHQVTQMGQEVILRCVPISNHLYFYWYRQILGQKVEFLVSFYNNEISEKSEIFDDQFSVERPDGSNFTLKIRSTKLEDSAMYFCAITPFGGGIVGNQPQHFGDGTRLSIL.

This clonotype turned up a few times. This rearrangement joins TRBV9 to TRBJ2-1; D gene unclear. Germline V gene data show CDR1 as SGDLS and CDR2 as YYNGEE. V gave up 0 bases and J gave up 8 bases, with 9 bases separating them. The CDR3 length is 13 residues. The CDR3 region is CASSVGVIDEQFF. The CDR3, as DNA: TGTGCCAGCAGCGTAGGAGTTATCGATGAGCAGTTCTTC.

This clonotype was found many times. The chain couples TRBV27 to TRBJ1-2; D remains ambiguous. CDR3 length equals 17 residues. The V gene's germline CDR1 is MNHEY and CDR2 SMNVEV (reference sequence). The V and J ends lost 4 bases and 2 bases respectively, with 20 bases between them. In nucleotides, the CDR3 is TGTGCCAGCAGTTCTTTGGGTCAGACTGGGCGGAACTATGGCTACACCTTC. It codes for CASSSLGQTGRNYGYTF.

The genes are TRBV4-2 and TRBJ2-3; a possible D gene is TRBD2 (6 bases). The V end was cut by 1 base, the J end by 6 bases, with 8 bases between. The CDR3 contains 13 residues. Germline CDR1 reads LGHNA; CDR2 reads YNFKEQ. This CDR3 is CASSQGGVDTQYF. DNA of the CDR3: TGTGCCAGCAGCCAAGGGGGGGTGGATACGCAGTATTTT.

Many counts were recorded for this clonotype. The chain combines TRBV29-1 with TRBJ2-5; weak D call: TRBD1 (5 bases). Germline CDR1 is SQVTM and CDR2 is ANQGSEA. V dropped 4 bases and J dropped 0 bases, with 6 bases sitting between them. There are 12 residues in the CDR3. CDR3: CSVGQYQETQYF. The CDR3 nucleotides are TGCAGCGTTGGACAGTACCAAGAGACCCAGTACTTC. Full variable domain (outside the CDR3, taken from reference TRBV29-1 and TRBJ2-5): SAVISQKPSRDICQRGTSLTIQCQVDSQVTMMFWYRQQPGQSLTLIATANQGSEATYESGFVIDKFPISRPNLTFSTLTVSNMSPEDSSIYLCSVGQYQETQYFGPGTRLLVL.

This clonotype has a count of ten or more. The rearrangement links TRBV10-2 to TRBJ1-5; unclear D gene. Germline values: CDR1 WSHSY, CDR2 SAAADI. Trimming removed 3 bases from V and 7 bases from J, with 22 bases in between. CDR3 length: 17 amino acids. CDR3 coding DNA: TGCGCCAGCAGTGAAGTAATGCGTGTCAAGTGGACGCAGCCCCAGCATTTT. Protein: CASSEVMRVKWTQPQHF.

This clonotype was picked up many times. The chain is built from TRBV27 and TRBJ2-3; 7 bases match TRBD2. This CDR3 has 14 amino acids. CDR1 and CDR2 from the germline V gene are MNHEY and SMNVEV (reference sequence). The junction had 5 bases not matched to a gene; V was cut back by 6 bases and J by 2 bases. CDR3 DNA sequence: TGTGCCAGCAGAGAGGGACTAAACACAGATACGCAGTATTTT. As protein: CASREGLNTDTQYF.

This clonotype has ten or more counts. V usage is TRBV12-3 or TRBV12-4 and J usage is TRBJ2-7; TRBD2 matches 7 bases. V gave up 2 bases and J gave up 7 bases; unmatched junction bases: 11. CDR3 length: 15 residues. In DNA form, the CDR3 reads TGTGCCAGCAGTTTATTATCGGGGGGAGCCTGGGAGCAGTACTTC. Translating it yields CASSLLSGGAWEQYF.

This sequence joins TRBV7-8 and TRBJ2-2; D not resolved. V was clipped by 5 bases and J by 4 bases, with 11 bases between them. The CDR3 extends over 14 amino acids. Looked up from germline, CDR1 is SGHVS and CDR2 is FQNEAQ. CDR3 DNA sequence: TGTGCCAGCAGCACCCTCACGGGCACCGGGGAGCTGTTTTTT. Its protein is CASSTLTGTGELFF. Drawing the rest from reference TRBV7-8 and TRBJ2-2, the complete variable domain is GAGVSQSPRYKVAKRGQDVALRCDPISGHVSLFWYQQALGQGPEFLTYFQNEAQLDKSGLPSDRFFAERPEGSVSTLKIQRTQQEDSAVYLCASSTLTGTGELFFGEGSRLTVL.

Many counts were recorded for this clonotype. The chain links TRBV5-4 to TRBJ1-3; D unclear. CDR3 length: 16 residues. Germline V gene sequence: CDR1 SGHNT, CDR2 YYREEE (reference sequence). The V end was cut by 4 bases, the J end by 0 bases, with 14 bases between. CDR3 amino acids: CASSPSGGLSGNTIYF. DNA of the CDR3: TGTGCCAGCAGCCCTTCGGGAGGCCTCTCTGGAAACACCATATATTTT.

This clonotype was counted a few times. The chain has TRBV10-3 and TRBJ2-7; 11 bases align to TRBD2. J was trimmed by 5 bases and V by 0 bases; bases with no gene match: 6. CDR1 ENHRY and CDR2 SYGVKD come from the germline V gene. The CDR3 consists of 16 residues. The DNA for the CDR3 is TGTGCCATCAGTGAGTCAACTAGCGGGAGAATCAACGAGCAGTACTTC. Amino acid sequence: CAISESTSGRINEQYF.

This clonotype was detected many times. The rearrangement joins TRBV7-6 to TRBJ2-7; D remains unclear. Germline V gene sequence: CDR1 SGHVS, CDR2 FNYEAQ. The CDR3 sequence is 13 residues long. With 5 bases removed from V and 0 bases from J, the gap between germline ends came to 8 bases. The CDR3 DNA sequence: TGTGCCAGCAGCCGTACGAGCTCCTACGAGCAGTACGTC. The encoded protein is CASSRTSSYEQYV.

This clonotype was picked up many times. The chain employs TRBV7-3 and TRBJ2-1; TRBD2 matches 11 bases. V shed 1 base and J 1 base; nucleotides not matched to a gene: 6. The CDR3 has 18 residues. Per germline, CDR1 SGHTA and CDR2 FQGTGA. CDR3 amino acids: CASSLRETSGISYNEQFF. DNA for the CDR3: TGTGCCAGCAGCTTAAGGGAGACTAGCGGGATTTCCTACAATGAGCAGTTCTTC.

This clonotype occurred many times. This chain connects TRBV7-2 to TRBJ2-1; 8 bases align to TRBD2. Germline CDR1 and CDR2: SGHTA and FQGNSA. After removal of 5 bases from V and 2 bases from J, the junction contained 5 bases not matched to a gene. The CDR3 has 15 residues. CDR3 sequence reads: CASSAGLVPYNEQFF. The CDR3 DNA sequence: TGTGCCAGCAGCGCGGGACTAGTGCCCTACAATGAGCAGTTCTTC.

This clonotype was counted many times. The DNA of the CDR3 is TGTGCCAGCAGTTTAGGCTACGAGCAGTACTTC. This encodes CASSLGYEQYF. The V and J genes are TRBV12-3 or TRBV12-4 and TRBJ2-7; D not certain. The CDR3 has 11 amino acids. Deletions cut 1 base from V and 3 bases from J, with 1 base between.

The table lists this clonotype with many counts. The CDR3, as DNA: TGTGCCAGCAGTGCTATACCACAGGGACTCCGATCAGATACGCAGTATTTT. Its protein is CASSAIPQGLRSDTQYF. This chain links TRBV7-2 with TRBJ2-3; either TRBD1 or TRBD2 may supply D (6 bases each). This CDR3 has 17 amino acids. Trimming shortened V by 6 bases and J by 4 bases, and 23 bases separated the two germline ends. Germline CDR1 is SGHTA and CDR2 is FQGNSA.

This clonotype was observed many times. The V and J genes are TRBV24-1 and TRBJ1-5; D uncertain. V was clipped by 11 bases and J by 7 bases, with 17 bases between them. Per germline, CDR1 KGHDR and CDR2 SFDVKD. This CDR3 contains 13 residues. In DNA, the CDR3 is TGTGCCATTACACAGAGCGGTGTACAGCCCCAGCATTTT. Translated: CAITQSGVQPQHF.

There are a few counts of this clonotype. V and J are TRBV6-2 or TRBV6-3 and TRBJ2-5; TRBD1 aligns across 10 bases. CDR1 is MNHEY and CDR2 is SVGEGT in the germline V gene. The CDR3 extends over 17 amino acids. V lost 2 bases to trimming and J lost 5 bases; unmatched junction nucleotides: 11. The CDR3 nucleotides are TGTGCCAGCAGTTACCTTCCTTCGACAGGGGGCAAGGAGACCCAGTACTTC. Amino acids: CASSYLPSTGGKETQYF.